The TCR beta chain under discussion was sequenced for a study of cytomegalovirus exposure and HLA in healthy donors. Notes on the study in general: Highly shared variants forming one cluster were likely a sequencing artifact. TCR beta sequences reportedly predicted the HLA-A and HLA-B alleles of most subjects accurately.

Unrecorded immune exposures were likely, despite nominal health at sampling. With regard to this clone: The antigen is not known.

The study ran its PCR with 60 Vbeta and 13 Jbeta primers. Sequenced by immunoSEQ multiplex PCR; TCRdb stores in-frame clones only, minus some. The sample shows 100,000 to 150,000 clones, around 86% of them seen only once. The CDR3 length is 12 residues. V gave up 8 bases and J gave up 8 bases; unmatched junction bases: 8. Germline CDR1 and CDR2: MGHDK and SYGVNS. Material: PBMCs. The clonotype originates from a man between 18 and 35 years old in good health and CMV-seronegative. The V gene is TRBV25-1, the J gene TRBJ1-2; 7 bases fit TRBD1. In DNA, the CDR3 is TGTGCCAGCCGGACAGGTGCTCACGGCTACACCTTC. Encoded protein: CASRTGAHGYTF.